This T cell receptor (beta chain) was sequenced for a study of T cells expressing NK-cell markers. The CDR3 is 16 amino acids. Per germline, CDR1 MDHEN and CDR2 SYDVKM. TCRdb derives one entry per CDR3 protein from the 5' RACE reads, leaving out DNA. The listing contains 300,000 to 450,000 distinct CDR3 sequences. The clonotype originates from a man aged 18 to 69 in good health. This chain uses TRBV28 with TRBJ2-5; TCRdb selects TRBD1, and the lack of DNA leaves this call unchecked. Specimen: blood T cells: a sorted CD56 or NKG2C T cell subset, CD4+ or CD8+ T cells, or bulk PBMC T cells (not recorded which). CDR3 sequence: CASSLGRASLGETQYF.